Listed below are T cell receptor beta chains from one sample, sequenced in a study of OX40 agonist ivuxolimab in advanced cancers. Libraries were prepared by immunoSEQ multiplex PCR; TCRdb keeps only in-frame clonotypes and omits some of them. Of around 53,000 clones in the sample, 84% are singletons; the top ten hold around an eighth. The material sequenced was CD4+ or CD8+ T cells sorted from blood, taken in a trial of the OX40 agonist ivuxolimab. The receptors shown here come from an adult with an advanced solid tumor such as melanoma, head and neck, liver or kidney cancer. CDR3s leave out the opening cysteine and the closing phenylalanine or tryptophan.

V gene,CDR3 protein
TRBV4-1,ASSQGWVRTGNTEAF
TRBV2,ASSESGDRAGSPLH
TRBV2,ASLKPLGYEQY
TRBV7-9,ASSLGLVAGGPYNEQF
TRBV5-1,ASSSGQVQETQY
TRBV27,ASSFKYGTDTQY
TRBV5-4,ASSLGGAGTALEQY
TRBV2,ASTPGGARGANVLT
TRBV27,ASSLGVDETQY
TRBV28,ASRTTGSNLKQY
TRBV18,ASSRTGTGIFYEQY
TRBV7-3,ASSFGAATYNEQF
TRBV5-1,ASSGITGPQETQY
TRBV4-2,ASSQASGQGAGGRLADTQY
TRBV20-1,SARRDRGY
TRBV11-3,ASSREDGDEQY
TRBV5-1,ASSLTSATGELF
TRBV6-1,ASSEAIRGAYT
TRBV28,ASRPSWGLSNQPQH
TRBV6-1,ASSVRRLETQY
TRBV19,ASSPTGNTIY
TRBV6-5,ASSYLGQLGRTEAF
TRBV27,ASRAGGSSYEQY
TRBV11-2,ASSLRGTGGVAF
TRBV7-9,ASQGGANTEAF
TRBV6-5,ASSNRYEAF
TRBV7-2,ASRPDYQETQY
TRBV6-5,ASSASASSYEQY
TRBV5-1,ASSSGTIEAF
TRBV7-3,ASSLGVAREQF
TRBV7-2,ASSLAIQDSPLH
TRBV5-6,ASSIRGQPQH
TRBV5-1,ASSLVSGPVNTEAF
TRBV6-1,ASTPDNPEREAF
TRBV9,ASSVTDNTGELF
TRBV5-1,ASSPRGIMNTEAF
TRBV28,ASSLLGGPNTEAF
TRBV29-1,SVGAGGKYGYT
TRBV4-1,ASSQDTSGSFNEQF
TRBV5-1,ASSLWFGGGYT
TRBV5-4,ASSTNDRAKETQY
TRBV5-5,ASSLRQGYEQY
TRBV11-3,ASSPGGVLGDEQY
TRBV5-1,ASSLDGGRARDEQF
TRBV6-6,ASRLGGSSNTGELF
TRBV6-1,ASSDGGRGFEQY
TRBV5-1,ASSLGPGGAGQETQY
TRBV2,ASGREYEQY
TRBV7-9,ASSLVGSGRSSYNEQF
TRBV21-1,ASSKRSHRETLCAGFADTQY
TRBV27,ASSSGSGRRTKDYYEQY
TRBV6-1,ASSEVGARPANTEAF
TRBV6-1,ASSGPRGTEDAHTEAF
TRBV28,ASSPRQGAPGNTIY